This is a list of T cell receptor beta chains from one sample in a study of cytomegalovirus exposure and HLA in healthy donors. Sequenced by immunoSEQ multiplex PCR; TCRdb stores in-frame clones only, minus some. The sample lists approximately 130,000 clones, about 81% occurring once. Sequencing used PBMCs. These receptors all come from a woman aged 40-49 years in good health and CMV-seropositive. The CDR3 runs from the conserved cysteine through the conserved F or W. A D gene is named only where the DNA matches it firmly. Clone size is stated in some rows and not others, as once, few, many or a class when expanded.

V gene	clone size	J gene	D gene	CDR3 protein	CDR3 DNA
TRBV5-1	.	TRBJ2-7	TRBD2	CASSLAKTSGEYEQYF	TGCGCCAGCAGCTTGGCGAAGACTAGCGGGGAATACGAGCAGTACTTC
TRBV11-2	.	TRBJ1-1	.	CASSARQRNTEAFF	TGTGCCAGCAGCGCGCGACAGAGGAACACTGAAGCTTTCTTT
TRBV9	.	TRBJ2-7	.	CASSVGLTGSSYEQYF	TGTGCCAGCAGCGTAGGTCTCACAGGGAGCTCCTACGAGCAGTACTTC
TRBV7-9	few	TRBJ2-1	TRBD1	CASSIEGARVTFF	TGTGCCAGCAGCATAGAGGGGGCCAGGGTAACGTTCTTC
TRBV5-5	.	TRBJ2-3	TRBD2	CASSLVGTSGGGNRADTQYF	TGTGCCAGCAGCTTGGTCGGGACTAGCGGGGGAGGGAATAGGGCAGATACGCAGTATTTT
TRBV6-5	.	TRBJ2-2	.	CASSGTRNTGELFF	TGTGCCAGCAGTGGGACTCGGAACACCGGGGAGCTGTTTTTT
TRBV6-1	few	TRBJ2-1	TRBD1	CASSVRQGAGIEQFF	TGTGCCAGCAGTGTGAGGCAGGGGGCGGGTATTGAGCAGTTCTTC
TRBV5-1	.	TRBJ2-7	.	CASSSDPTLGQTPYF	TGCGCCAGCAGCTCGGATCCAACCTTGGGACAAACCCCGTACTTC
TRBV9	.	TRBJ2-7	TRBD2	CASSPQLAGRDEQYF	TGTGCCAGCAGCCCTCAACTAGCGGGAAGGGACGAGCAGTACTTC
TRBV28	.	TRBJ1-1	.	CATLGDTEAFF	TGTGCCACCCTCGGAGACACTGAAGCTTTCTTT
TRBV5-1	once	TRBJ2-2	.	CASNPGDRTGELFF	TGCGCCAGCAACCCGGGCGACAGGACCGGGGAGCTGTTTTTT
TRBV2	.	TRBJ2-1	TRBD2	CASSGEGGLAVYNEQFF	TGTGCCAGCAGTGGAGAGGGGGGACTAGCGGTCTACAATGAGCAGTTCTTC
TRBV9	.	TRBJ2-5	.	CASSVVEGTQYF	TGTGCCAGCAGCGTAGTAGAGGGGACCCAGTACTTC
TRBV18	once	TRBJ2-7	.	CASSPTKPTTKQYF	TGTGCCAGCTCACCAACCAAGCCCACTACGAAGCAGTACTTC
TRBV5-6	.	TRBJ2-5	TRBD1	CASSSGQAGETQYF	TGTGCCAGCAGCTCCGGACAGGCAGGCGAGACCCAGTACTTC